Listed below are T cell receptor beta chains from one sample, sequenced in a study of CD8+ T cells in alopecia areata. Generated by immunoSEQ multiplex PCR, the TCRdb table keeps only in-frame clones and is missing some. The table lists around 100,000 clones, 44% of them singletons. The source was CD8+ T cells sorted from blood, collected at week 24, from a patient treated with tofacitinib. These receptor sequences come from a human donor with alopecia areata. Each CDR3 is given with its conserved first and last residue. Each record gives: D gene, CDR3 length, V gene, J gene, clone size, CDR3 protein, CDR3 DNA. The D gene is left open where the match is weak. Size tells how often a clone was seen (once, few, many) or the class of an expanded clone, and some rows leave it out.

d_call: -
cdr3_length: 15
v_call: TRBV4-3
j_call: TRBJ2-1
clone_size: few
cdr3_aa: CASSRRMGAYNEQFF
cdr3_nt: TGCGCCAGCAGCCGACGGATGGGGGCCTACAATGAGCAGTTCTTC

d_call: -
cdr3_length: 16
v_call: TRBV11-2
j_call: TRBJ2-7
clone_size: -
cdr3_aa: CASSLVSEDNTYEQYF
cdr3_nt: TGTGCCAGCAGCTTAGTATCAGAAGATAACACCTACGAGCAGTACTTC

d_call: -
cdr3_length: 15
v_call: TRBV13
j_call: TRBJ2-3
clone_size: -
cdr3_aa: CASSSQPGITDTQYF
cdr3_nt: TGTGCCAGCAGCTCGCAGCCGGGGATCACAGATACGCAGTATTTT

d_call: TRBD1
cdr3_length: 19
v_call: TRBV4-2
j_call: TRBJ1-5
clone_size: -
cdr3_aa: CASSPLDRLSGNSNQPQHF
cdr3_nt: TGTGCCAGCAGCCCCCTGGACAGGTTGAGTGGTAATAGCAATCAGCCCCAGCATTTT

d_call: TRBD1
cdr3_length: 14
v_call: TRBV30
j_call: TRBJ2-1
clone_size: few
cdr3_aa: CAWSEDRGFNEQFF
cdr3_nt: TGTGCCTGGAGTGAGGACAGGGGGTTCAATGAGCAGTTCTTC

d_call: -
cdr3_length: 13
v_call: TRBV25-1
j_call: TRBJ1-2
clone_size: few
cdr3_aa: CASSPGEGNGYTF
cdr3_nt: TGTGCCAGCAGCCCCGGGGAGGGAAATGGCTACACCTTC

d_call: TRBD2
cdr3_length: 15
v_call: TRBV29-1
j_call: TRBJ2-2
clone_size: few
cdr3_aa: CSVGGAGYSAGELFF
cdr3_nt: TGCAGCGTTGGAGGAGCGGGGTATTCGGCCGGGGAGCTGTTTTTT

d_call: -
cdr3_length: 14
v_call: TRBV27
j_call: TRBJ2-5
clone_size: -
cdr3_aa: CASSLFKGQETQYF
cdr3_nt: TGTGCCAGCAGTTTATTCAAGGGACAAGAGACCCAGTACTTC

d_call: -
cdr3_length: 15
v_call: TRBV29-1
j_call: TRBJ2-2
clone_size: few
cdr3_aa: CSVGGGGGTTGELFF
cdr3_nt: TGCAGCGTTGGAGGGGGAGGGGGCACCACCGGGGAGCTGTTTTTT

d_call: TRBD1
cdr3_length: 14
v_call: TRBV7-3
j_call: TRBJ2-5
clone_size: -
cdr3_aa: CASSSTGGWETQYF
cdr3_nt: TGTGCCAGCAGCTCTACAGGGGGTTGGGAGACCCAGTACTTC

d_call: -
cdr3_length: 11
v_call: TRBV20-1
j_call: TRBJ2-7
clone_size: -
cdr3_aa: CSAHDGYEQYF
cdr3_nt: TGCAGTGCCCATGACGGGTACGAGCAGTACTTC

d_call: -
cdr3_length: 14
v_call: TRBV9
j_call: TRBJ2-7
clone_size: -
cdr3_aa: CASSVVGLEGEQYF
cdr3_nt: TGTGCCAGCAGCGTAGTGGGACTGGAAGGCGAGCAGTACTTC

d_call: TRBD1
cdr3_length: 13
v_call: TRBV6-6
j_call: TRBJ2-7
clone_size: -
cdr3_aa: CASRGDSPYEQYF
cdr3_nt: TGTGCCAGCAGAGGGGACAGTCCCTACGAGCAGTACTTC

d_call: -
cdr3_length: 14
v_call: TRBV29-1
j_call: TRBJ2-2
clone_size: few
cdr3_aa: CSVEGGSGAGELFF
cdr3_nt: TGCAGCGTTGAAGGAGGATCGGGGGCCGGGGAGCTGTTTTTT

d_call: TRBD2
cdr3_length: 15
v_call: TRBV6-1
j_call: TRBJ2-3
clone_size: -
cdr3_aa: CATSRLAAVVDTQYF
cdr3_nt: TGTGCCACCTCCCGACTAGCGGCGGTAGTGGATACGCAGTATTTT

d_call: -
cdr3_length: 12
v_call: TRBV2
j_call: TRBJ2-5
clone_size: many
cdr3_aa: CASRDAGETQYF
cdr3_nt: TGTGCCAGCAGGGATGCGGGCGAGACCCAGTACTTC

d_call: -
cdr3_length: 11
v_call: TRBV5-1
j_call: TRBJ1-1
clone_size: -
cdr3_aa: CASSLGGVAFF
cdr3_nt: TGCGCCAGCAGCCTAGGTGGTGTAGCTTTCTTT

d_call: TRBD1
cdr3_length: 14
v_call: TRBV6-6
j_call: TRBJ1-5
clone_size: once
cdr3_aa: CASSYSGQYQPQHF
cdr3_nt: TGTGCCAGCAGTTACTCGGGACAGTATCAGCCCCAGCATTTT

d_call: -
cdr3_length: 14
v_call: TRBV27
j_call: TRBJ1-1
clone_size: -
cdr3_aa: CASSWSGMNTEAFF
cdr3_nt: TGTGCCAGCAGTTGGAGCGGGATGAACACTGAAGCTTTCTTT

d_call: -
cdr3_length: 18
v_call: TRBV2
j_call: TRBJ2-7
clone_size: once
cdr3_aa: CASEGDEPPSGTPYEQYF
cdr3_nt: TGTGCCAGCGAGGGGGACGAACCCCCTTCTGGGACCCCCTACGAGCAGTACTTC